The rows below give T cell receptor beta chains drawn from one sample of a study of T cells expressing NK-cell markers. TCRdb reprocessed the 5' RACE reads and reports one entry per CDR3 protein, with no DNA. The table lists 300,000 or so distinct CDR3 sequences. Specimen: blood T cells: a sorted CD56 or NKG2C T cell subset, CD4+ or CD8+ T cells, or bulk PBMC T cells (not recorded which). The receptors shown here come from a woman between 18 and 70 years old in good health. Both conserved end residues are part of each CDR3.

TRBJ1-5 | TRBV12-3/TRBV12-4 | CASSFPPGGLYQPQHF
TRBJ2-7 | TRBV29-1 | CSVGGFKGDYEQYF
TRBJ2-7 | TRBV7-9 | CASSDRQGQYEQYF
TRBJ2-1 | TRBV20-1 | CSAPTRYNEQFF
TRBJ2-1 | TRBV25-1 | CASSEWSSSYNEQFF
TRBJ2-1 | TRBV5-1 | CASDFYGTSRVGEQFF
TRBJ2-3 | TRBV28 | CASSRRRLGTDTQYF
TRBJ2-1 | TRBV14 | CASSQDKLYNEQFF
TRBJ2-1 | TRBV24-1 | CATSEGGIYNEQFF
TRBJ2-7 | TRBV6-5 | CASSYQGLAGGSSYEQYF
TRBJ2-2 | TRBV14 | CASSQRGKSLAGVAGELFF
TRBJ1-4 | TRBV7-2 | CASSPGTGRFREKLFF
TRBJ2-3 | TRBV5-6 | CASRFTPTDTQYF
TRBJ2-7 | TRBV20-1 | CSARLMGPEGEQYF
TRBJ1-5 | TRBV6-6 | CASSYEKRQPQHF
TRBJ2-1 | TRBV10-3 | CAISEWDPGARYNEQFF
TRBJ2-7 | TRBV2 | CASRGEAYEQYF
TRBJ2-1 | TRBV7-2 | CASSLPETSGGAPYNEQFF
TRBJ1-2 | TRBV20-1 | CSASTGGDYGYTF
TRBJ2-3 | TRBV4-2 | CASSHGGQGTDTQYF
TRBJ2-5 | TRBV10-2 | CASSGLQETQYF
TRBJ2-5 | TRBV7-3 | CASSPPDQETQYF
TRBJ2-3 | TRBV12-3/TRBV12-4 | CASSLEWSNTDTQYF
TRBJ2-7 | TRBV12-3/TRBV12-4 | CASSFGWSSYEQYF
TRBJ2-2 | TRBV29-1 | CSVATGGGTGELFF